This passage covers 14 T cell receptor beta chains from one sample sequenced in a study of blood T cell repertoires in COVID-19. The method was immunoSEQ multiplex PCR; TCRdb's version includes in-frame clones alone and lacks a portion of them. The sample lists more than 350,000 clones, around 87% occurring once. Sequencing was carried out using peripheral blood. These receptor sequences come from a woman in her 30s with COVID-19, enrolled during active disease.

The chain has TRBV5-1 and TRBJ2-7, with D tentatively TRBD1 (5 bases). CDR3 length equals 15 residues. The germline CDR1 and CDR2 sequences are SGHRS and YFSETQ. V lost 6 bases to trimming and J lost 3 bases, with 19 bases between them. CDR3 protein: CASKTDSGKFYEQYF. CDR3 sequence (DNA): TGCGCCAGCAAAACCGACAGTGGTAAGTTCTACGAGCAGTACTTC.

The V and J genes are TRBV2 and TRBJ2-1, with 7 bases that match TRBD1. In germline, CDR1 is SNHLY, CDR2 FYNNEI. The J segment lost 3 bases and the V segment lost 8 bases, leaving 7 bases of the junction unmatched. The CDR3 runs 14 residues. The CDR3 coding sequence is TGTGCCAGCGACCCGGGACAGCTCTACAATGAGCAGTTCTTC. The encoded protein is CASDPGQLYNEQFF.

The sample holds a few counts of this clone. The chain has TRBV18 and TRBJ1-1; 9 bases align to TRBD1. Germline V lookup: CDR1 KGHSH, CDR2 LQKENI. V lost 3 bases and J lost 11; bases outside the gene matches: 10. The CDR3 consists of 14 residues. CDR3 DNA sequence: TGTGCCAGCTCACCTTCTGGACAGGGGACGAAGGCTTTCTTT. Amino acid sequence: CASSPSGQGTKAFF.

J is TRBJ2-7 and V is TRBV5-5; a weak D match, TRBD2 (6 bases). The CDR3 is 12 amino acids. V was trimmed by 3 bases and J by 7 bases, leaving 11 bases between them. Germline V CDR1 and CDR2: SGHKS, YYEKEE (reference sequence). The CDR3 here is CASSWTNLEQYF. The CDR3 bases are TGTGCCAGCAGCTGGACTAATTTGGAGCAGTACTTC.

The CDR3 bases are TGTGCCAGCGGAGCGGGAGCGGAAGAGACCCAGTACTTC. It yields the protein CASGAGAEETQYF. V gene TRBV6-5 combines with J gene TRBJ2-5; 8 nucleotides match TRBD2. CDR3 length equals 13 residues. V lost 8 bases to trimming and J lost 3 bases; unmatched junction nucleotides: 5. Germline V CDR1 and CDR2: MNHEY, SVGAGI.

V and J are TRBV9 and TRBJ1-6; 8 nucleotides align to TRBD1. Trimming took 1 base from V and 8 from J; bases not matched to a gene: 5. Germline CDR1 and CDR2: SGDLS and YYNGEE. The CDR3 is 15 residues long. The CDR3 is CASSVSDRVDSPLHF. The CDR3 DNA follows: TGTGCCAGCAGCGTATCGGACAGGGTAGATTCACCCCTCCACTTT.

The chain carries TRBV5-4 and TRBJ1-4; TRBD1 matches 7 bases. The V gene's germline CDR1 is SGHNT and CDR2 YYREEE (reference sequence). V lost 2 bases and J lost 6; bases outside the gene matches: 1. The CDR3 is made up of 13 amino acids. The CDR3 is CASSLTGDEKLFF. The CDR3 bases are TGTGCCAGCAGCTTAACAGGGGATGAAAAACTGTTTTTT.

This chain links TRBV28 with TRBJ1-6; 10 positions match TRBD1. The germline V gene has CDR1 MDHEN and CDR2 SYDVKM. Losses at the gene ends were 6 bases for V and 8 bases for J; bases not matched to a gene: 7. The length of the CDR3 is 15 residues. The CDR3 sequence is CASRRTGGLDSPLHF. CDR3 nucleotide sequence: TGTGCCAGCAGGAGGACAGGGGGACTTGATTCACCCCTCCACTTT. The full variable domain, rest sourced from reference TRBV28 and TRBJ1-6, is DVKVTQSSRYLVKRTGEKVFLECVQDMDHENMFWYRQDPGLGLRLIYFSYDVKMKEKGDIPEGYSVSREKKERFSLILESASTNQTSMYLCASRRTGGLDSPLHFGNGTRLTVT.

This chain uses TRBV30 with TRBJ1-5; D is possibly TRBD1 (5 bases). Germline V gene data show CDR1 as GTSNPN and CDR2 as SVGIG (reference sequence). Between the trimmed V and J ends, which lost 0 bases and 5 bases, there was a span of 8 bases. CDR3 length equals 13 residues. The CDR3 nucleotides are TGTGCCTGGAGTGTAGGGGTTGATCAGCCCCAGCATTTT. This sequence encodes CAWSVGVDQPQHF.

The chain uses TRBV2 and TRBJ2-3; the match to TRBD2 covers 10 bases. Trimming removed 6 bases from V and 8 bases from J; junction bases left unmatched: 5. CDR1 SNHLY and CDR2 FYNNEI come from the germline V gene. The CDR3 runs to 13 residues. The CDR3 region has the DNA TGTGCCAGCAGGGCAACTAGCGGGGCTACGCAGTATTTT. It encodes CASRATSGATQYF.

The chain couples TRBV6-5 to TRBJ2-7, with 7 bases aligning to TRBD2. This CDR3 has 15 amino acids. V shed 6 bases, J shed 3 bases, and the junction held 11 bases outside the gene matches. CDR1 MNHEY and CDR2 SVGAGI come from the germline V gene. CDR3 bases: TGTGCCAGCAGGCTCCAACTAGCGCGGGGCTACGAGCAGTACTTC. It translates to CASRLQLARGYEQYF.

The count of this clone is one. V usage is TRBV4-3 and J usage is TRBJ2-7; 7 bases align to TRBD1. Unmatched junction bases numbered 2, after V lost 5 bases and J lost 1 base. The CDR3 loop spans 13 amino acids. In germline, CDR1 is LGHNA, CDR2 YSLEER. CDR3 nucleotide sequence: TGCGCCAGCAGCTCGGACAGGTCCTACGAGCAGTACTTC. This sequence encodes CASSSDRSYEQYF.

This clone was picked up one time. This chain links TRBV7-2 with TRBJ2-1, with D tentatively TRBD2 (5 bases). The germline gives CDR1 SGHTA, CDR2 FQGNSA. The CDR3 is 16 amino acids. V gave up 1 base and J gave up 0 bases, with 10 bases separating them. CDR3 nucleotides: TGTGCCAGCAGCTTAGAACGGGGTGCCTCCTACAATGAGCAGTTCTTC. Translating gives CASSLERGASYNEQFF. Combining the CDR3 with reference TRBV7-2 and TRBJ2-1 gives the whole variable domain GAGVSQSPSNKVTEKGKDVELRCDPISGHTALYWYRQSLGQGLEFLIYFQGNSAPDKSGLPSDRFSAERTGGSVSTLTIQRTQQEDSAVYLCASSLERGASYNEQFFGPGTRLTVL.

V and J are TRBV2 and TRBJ2-7, with D possibly being TRBD1 (5 bases). Germline V lookup: CDR1 SNHLY, CDR2 FYNNEI. The CDR3 is made up of 13 amino acids. V was pared by 8 bases and J by 2 bases, with 13 bases between. CDR3: CASCRTPTYEQYF. The CDR3 DNA reads TGTGCCAGCTGCCGGACACCTACCTACGAGCAGTACTTC.